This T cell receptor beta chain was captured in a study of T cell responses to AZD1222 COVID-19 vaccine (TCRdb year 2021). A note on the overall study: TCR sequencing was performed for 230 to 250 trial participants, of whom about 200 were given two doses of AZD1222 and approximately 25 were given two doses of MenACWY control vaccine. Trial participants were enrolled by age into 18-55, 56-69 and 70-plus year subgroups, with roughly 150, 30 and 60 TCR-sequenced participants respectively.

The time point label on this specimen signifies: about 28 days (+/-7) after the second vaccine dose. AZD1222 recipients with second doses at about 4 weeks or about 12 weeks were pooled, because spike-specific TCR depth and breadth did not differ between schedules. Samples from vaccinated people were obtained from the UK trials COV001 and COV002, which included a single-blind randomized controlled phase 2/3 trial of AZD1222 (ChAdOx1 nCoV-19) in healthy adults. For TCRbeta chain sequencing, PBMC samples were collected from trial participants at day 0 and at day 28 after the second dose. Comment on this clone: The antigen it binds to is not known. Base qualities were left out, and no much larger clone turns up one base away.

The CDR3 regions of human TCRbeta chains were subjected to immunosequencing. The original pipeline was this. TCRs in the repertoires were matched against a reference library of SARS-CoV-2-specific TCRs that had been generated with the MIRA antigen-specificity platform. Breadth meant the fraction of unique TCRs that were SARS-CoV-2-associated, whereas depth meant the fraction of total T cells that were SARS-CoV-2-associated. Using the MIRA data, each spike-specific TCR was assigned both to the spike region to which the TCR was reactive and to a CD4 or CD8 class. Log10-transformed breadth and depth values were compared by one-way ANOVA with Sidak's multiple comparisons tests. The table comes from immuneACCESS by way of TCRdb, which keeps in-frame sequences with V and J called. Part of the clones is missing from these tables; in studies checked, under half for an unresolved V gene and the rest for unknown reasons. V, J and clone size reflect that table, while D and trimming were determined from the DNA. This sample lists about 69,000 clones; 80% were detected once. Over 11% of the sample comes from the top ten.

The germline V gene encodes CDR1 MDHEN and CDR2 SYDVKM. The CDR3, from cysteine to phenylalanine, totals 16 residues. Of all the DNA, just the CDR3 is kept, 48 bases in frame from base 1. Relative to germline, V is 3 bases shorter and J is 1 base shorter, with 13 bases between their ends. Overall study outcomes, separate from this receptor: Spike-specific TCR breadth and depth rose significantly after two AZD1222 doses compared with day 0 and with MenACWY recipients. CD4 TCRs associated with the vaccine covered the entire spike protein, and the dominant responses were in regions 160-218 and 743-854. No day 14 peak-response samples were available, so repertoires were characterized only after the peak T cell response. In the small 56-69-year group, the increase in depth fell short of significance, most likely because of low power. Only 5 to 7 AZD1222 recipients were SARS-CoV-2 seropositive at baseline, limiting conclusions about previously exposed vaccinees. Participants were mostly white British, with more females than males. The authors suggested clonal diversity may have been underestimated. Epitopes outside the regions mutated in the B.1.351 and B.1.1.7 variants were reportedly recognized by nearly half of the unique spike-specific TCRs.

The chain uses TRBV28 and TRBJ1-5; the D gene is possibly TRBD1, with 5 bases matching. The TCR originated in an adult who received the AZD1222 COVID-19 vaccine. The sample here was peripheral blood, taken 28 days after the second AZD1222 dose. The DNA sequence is TGTGCCAGCAGTTTTTTTGGCAGGGTGAGCAATCAGCCCCAGCATTTT. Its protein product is CASSFFGRVSNQPQHF.